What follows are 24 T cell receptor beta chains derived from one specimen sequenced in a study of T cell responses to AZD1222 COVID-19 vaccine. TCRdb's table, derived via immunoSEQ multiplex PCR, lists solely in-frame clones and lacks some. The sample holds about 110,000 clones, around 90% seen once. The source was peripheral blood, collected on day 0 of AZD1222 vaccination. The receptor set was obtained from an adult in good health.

The CDR3 nucleotides are TGTGCCAGTAGTGTTCCGGGACTAGCGGGGGGGGTTCCGCAGTATTTT. Amino acid sequence: CASSVPGLAGGVPQYF. The rearrangement joins TRBV19 to TRBJ2-3; 16 nucleotides line up with TRBD2. The V and J ends lost 5 bases and 10 bases, in that order; junction bases with no gene match: 9. The CDR3 sequence is 16 residues long. The V gene's germline CDR1 is LNHDA and CDR2 SQIVND (reference sequence).

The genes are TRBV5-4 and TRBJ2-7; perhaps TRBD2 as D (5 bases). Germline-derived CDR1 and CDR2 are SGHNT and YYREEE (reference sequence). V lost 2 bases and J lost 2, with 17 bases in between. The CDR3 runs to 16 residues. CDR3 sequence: CASSLRGVGHPYEQYF. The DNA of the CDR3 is TGTGCCAGCAGCTTACGGGGAGTCGGGCATCCCTACGAGCAGTACTTC.

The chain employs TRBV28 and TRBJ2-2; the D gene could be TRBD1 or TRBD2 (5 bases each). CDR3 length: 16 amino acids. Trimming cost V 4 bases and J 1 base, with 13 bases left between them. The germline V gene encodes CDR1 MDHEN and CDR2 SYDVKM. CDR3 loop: CASSSHGTQNTGELFF. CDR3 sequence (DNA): TGTGCCAGCAGTTCCCACGGGACCCAGAACACCGGGGAGCTGTTTTTT.

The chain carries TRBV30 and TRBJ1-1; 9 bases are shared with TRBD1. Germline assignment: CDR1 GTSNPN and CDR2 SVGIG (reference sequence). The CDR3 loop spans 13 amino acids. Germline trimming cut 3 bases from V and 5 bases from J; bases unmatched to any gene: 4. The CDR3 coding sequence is TGTGCCTGGAGGAAGGGGACAGGGACTGAAGCTTTCTTT. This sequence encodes CAWRKGTGTEAFF.

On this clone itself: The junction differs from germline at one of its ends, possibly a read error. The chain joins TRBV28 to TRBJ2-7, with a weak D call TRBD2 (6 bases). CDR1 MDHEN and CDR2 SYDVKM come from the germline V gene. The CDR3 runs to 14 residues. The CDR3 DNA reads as TGTGCCACCAGTCCGGCGGGGTTATCCTACGAGCAGTACTTC. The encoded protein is CATSPAGLSYEQYF.

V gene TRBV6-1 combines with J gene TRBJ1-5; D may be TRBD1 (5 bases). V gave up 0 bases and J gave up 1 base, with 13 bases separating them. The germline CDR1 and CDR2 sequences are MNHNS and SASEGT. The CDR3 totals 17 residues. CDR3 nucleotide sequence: TGTGCCAGCAGTGAAGCGAGGACAAGCTTCAGCAATCAGCCCCAGCATTTT. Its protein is CASSEARTSFSNQPQHF.

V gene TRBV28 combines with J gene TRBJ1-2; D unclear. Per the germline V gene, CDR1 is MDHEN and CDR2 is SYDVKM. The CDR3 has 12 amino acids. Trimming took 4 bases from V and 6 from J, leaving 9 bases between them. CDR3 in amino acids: CASSSGEDGYTF. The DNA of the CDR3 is TGTGCCAGCAGTTCAGGAGAGGATGGCTACACCTTC.

In DNA, the CDR3 is TGTGCCAGCAGCTTAAAATCCAGGGGGCAAGAGACCCAGTACTTC. It yields the protein CASSLKSRGQETQYF. The chain couples TRBV7-2 to TRBJ2-5; the match to TRBD1 covers 7 bases. CDR3 size: 15 residues. With 2 bases clipped from V and 2 bases from J, the junction kept 5 bases outside the gene matches. Germline CDR1 SGHTA, CDR2 FQGNSA.

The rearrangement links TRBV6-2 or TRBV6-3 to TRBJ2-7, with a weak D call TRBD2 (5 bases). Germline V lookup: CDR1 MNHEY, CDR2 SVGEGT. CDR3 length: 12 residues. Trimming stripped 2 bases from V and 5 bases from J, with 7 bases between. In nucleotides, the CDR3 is TGTGCCAGCAGTTACGGACTTAACGAGCAGTACTTC. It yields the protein CASSYGLNEQYF.

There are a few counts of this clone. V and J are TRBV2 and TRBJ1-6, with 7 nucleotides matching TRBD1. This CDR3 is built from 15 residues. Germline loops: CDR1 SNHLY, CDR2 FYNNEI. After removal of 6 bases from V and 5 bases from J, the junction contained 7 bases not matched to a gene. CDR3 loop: CASRYDGTDNSPLHF. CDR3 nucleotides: TGTGCCAGCAGATACGACGGGACAGATAATTCACCCCTCCACTTT.

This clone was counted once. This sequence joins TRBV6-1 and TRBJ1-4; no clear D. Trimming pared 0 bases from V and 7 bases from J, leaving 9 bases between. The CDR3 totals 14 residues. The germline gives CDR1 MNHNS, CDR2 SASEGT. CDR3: CASSEAVLFEKLFF. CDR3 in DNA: TGTGCCAGCAGTGAAGCGGTCTTGTTTGAAAAACTGTTTTTT.

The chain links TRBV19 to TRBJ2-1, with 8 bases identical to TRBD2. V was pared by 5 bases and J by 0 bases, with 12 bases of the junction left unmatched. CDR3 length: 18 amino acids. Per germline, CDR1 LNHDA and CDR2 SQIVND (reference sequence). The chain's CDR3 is CASSLSGLAGFSYNEQFF. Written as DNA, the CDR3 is TGTGCCAGTAGTCTTAGCGGGCTAGCGGGCTTCTCCTACAATGAGCAGTTCTTC.

CDR3 bases: TGTGCCAGCAGCCAAGGGTCAGGGGGCCTTGGAAACACCATATATTTT. Translation gives CASSQGSGGLGNTIYF. V gene TRBV14 combines with J gene TRBJ1-3, with 8 bases lining up with TRBD1. The V and J ends lost 1 base and 3 bases, in that order; junction bases with no gene match: 5. The CDR3 sequence is 16 residues long. CDR1 is SGHDN and CDR2 is FVKESK in the germline V gene.

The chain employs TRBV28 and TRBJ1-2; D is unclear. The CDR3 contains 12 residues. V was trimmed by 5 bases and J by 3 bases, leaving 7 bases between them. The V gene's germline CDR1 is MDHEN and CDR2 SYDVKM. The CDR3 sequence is CASSLLHYGYTF. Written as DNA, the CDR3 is TGTGCCAGCAGTCTGCTCCACTATGGCTACACCTTC.

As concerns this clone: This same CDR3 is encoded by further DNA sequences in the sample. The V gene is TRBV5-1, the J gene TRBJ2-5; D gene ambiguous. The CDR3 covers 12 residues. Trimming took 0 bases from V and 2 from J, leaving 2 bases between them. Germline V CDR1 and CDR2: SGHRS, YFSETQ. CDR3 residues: CASSLEQETQYF. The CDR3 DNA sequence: TGCGCCAGCAGCTTGGAACAAGAGACCCAGTACTTC.

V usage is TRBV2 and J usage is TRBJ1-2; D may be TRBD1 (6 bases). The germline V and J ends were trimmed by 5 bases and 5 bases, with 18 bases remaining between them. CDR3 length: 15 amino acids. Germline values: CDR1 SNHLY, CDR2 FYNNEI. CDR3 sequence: CASSTFGGPPYGYTF. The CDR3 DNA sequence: TGTGCCAGCAGTACTTTCGGGGGGCCCCCATATGGCTACACCTTC.

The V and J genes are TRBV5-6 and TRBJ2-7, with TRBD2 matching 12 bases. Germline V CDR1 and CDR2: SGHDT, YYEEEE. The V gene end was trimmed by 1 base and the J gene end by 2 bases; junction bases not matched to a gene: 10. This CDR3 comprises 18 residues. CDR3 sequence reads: CASSLRVASGRAPYEQYF. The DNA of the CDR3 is TGTGCCAGCAGCTTGCGAGTAGCTAGCGGGAGGGCTCCCTACGAGCAGTACTTC.

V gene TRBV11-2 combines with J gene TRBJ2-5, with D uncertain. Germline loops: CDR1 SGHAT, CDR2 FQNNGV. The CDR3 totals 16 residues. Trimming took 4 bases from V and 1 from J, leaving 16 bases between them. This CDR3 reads CASSSPVAIPQETQYF. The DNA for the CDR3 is TGTGCCAGCAGCTCACCCGTGGCGATACCCCAAGAGACCCAGTACTTC.

The CDR3 loop reads CASSPRKDGELFF. The CDR3, as DNA: TGTGCCAGCAGCCCCCGAAAGGACGGGGAGCTGTTTTTT. The chain links TRBV3-1 (or the pseudogene TRBV3-2) to TRBJ2-2; D is ambiguous. This CDR3 contains 13 residues. V lost 4 bases to trimming and J lost 7 bases, with 10 bases between them. Germline V gives CDR1 LGHDT, CDR2 YNNKEL (reference sequence).

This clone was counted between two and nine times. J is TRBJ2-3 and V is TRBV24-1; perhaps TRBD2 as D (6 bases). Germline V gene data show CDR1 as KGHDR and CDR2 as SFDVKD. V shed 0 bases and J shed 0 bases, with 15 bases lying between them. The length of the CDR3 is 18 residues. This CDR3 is CATSDLLTRGSSTDTQYF. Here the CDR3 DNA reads TGTGCCACCAGTGATTTGCTAACCCGGGGGTCTAGCACAGATACGCAGTATTTT.

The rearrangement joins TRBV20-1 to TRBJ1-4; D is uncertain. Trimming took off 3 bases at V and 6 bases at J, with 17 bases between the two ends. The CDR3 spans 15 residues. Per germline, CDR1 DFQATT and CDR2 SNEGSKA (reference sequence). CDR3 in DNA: TGCAGTGCTAGTCGTGGAGAACAGTCCTATGAAAAACTGTTTTTT. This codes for CSASRGEQSYEKLFF.

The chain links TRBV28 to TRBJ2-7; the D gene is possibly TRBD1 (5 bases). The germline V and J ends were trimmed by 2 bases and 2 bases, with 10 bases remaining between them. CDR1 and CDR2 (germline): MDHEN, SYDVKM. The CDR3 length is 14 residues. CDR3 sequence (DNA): TGTGCCAGCAGTTTAGCAGGGATCACCTACGAGCAGTACTTC. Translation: CASSLAGITYEQYF.

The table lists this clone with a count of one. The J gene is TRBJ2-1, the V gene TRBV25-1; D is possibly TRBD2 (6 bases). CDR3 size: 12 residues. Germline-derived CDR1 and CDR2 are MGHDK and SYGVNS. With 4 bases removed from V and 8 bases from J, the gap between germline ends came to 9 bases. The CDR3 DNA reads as TGTGCCAGCAGTGCGTGGGAGGATGAGCAGTTCTTC. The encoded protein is CASSAWEDEQFF. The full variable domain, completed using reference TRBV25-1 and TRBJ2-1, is EADIYQTPRYLVIGTGKKITLECSQTMGHDKMYWYQQDPGMELHLIHYSYGVNSTEKGDLSSESTVSRIRTEHFPLTLESARPSHTSQYLCASSAWEDEQFFGPGTRLTVL.

The CDR3 DNA reads as TGCGCCAGCAGTGGCACCGGGACAGGGAACACTGAAGCTTTCTTT. Translating it yields CASSGTGTGNTEAFF. The chain couples TRBV10-1 to TRBJ1-1, with 8 positions matching TRBD1. In germline, CDR1 is WNHNN, CDR2 SYGVQD (reference sequence). The CDR3 consists of 15 residues. Trimming cost V 4 bases and J 1 base; bases outside gene matches: 5.